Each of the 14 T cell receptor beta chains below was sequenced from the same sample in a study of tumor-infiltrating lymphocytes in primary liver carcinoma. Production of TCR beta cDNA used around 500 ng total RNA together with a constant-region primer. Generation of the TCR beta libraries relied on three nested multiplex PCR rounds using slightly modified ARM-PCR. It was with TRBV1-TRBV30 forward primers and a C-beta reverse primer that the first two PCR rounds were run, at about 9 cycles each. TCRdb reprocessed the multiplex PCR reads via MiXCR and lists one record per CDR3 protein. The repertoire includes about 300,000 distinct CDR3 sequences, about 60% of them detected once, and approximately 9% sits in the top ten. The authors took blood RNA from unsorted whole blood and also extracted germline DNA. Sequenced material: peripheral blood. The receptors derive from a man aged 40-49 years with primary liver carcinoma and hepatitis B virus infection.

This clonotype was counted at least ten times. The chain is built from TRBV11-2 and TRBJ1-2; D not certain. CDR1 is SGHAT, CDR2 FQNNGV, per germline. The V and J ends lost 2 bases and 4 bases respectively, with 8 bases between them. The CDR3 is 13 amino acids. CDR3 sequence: CASSLFGFYGYTF. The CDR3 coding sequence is TGTGCCAGCAGCTTATTTGGTTTCTATGGCTACACCTTC.

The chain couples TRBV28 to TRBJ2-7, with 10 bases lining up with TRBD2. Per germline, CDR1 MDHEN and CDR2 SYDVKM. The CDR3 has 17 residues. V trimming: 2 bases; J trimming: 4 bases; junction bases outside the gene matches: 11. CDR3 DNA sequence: TGTGCCAGCAGTTTAAGCGGTCTTAGCGGGAGGTTTTACGAGCAGTACTTC. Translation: CASSLSGLSGRFYEQYF. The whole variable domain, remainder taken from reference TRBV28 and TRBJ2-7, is DVKVTQSSRYLVKRTGEKVFLECVQDMDHENMFWYRQDPGLGLRLIYFSYDVKMKEKGDIPEGYSVSREKKERFSLILESASTNQTSMYLCASSLSGLSGRFYEQYFGPGTRLTVT.

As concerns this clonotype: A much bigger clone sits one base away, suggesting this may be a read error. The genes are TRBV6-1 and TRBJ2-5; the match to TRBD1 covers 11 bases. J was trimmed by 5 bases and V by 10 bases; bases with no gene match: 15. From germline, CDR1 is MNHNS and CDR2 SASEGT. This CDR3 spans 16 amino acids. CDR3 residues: CANSFGTGGRRETQYF. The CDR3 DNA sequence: TGTGCCAATTCCTTCGGGACAGGGGGACGTCGTGAGACCCAGTACTTC.

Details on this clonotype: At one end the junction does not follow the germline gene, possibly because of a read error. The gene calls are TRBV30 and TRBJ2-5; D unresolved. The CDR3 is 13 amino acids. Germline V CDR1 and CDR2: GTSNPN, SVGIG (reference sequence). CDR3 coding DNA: TGTGCCTGGAGTGTACAACAAACGGAGACCCAGCACTTC. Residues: CAWSVQQTETQHF.

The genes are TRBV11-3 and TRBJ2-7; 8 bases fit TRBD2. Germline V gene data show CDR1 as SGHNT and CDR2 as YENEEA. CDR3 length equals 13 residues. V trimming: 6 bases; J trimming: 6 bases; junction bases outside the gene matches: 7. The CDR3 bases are TGTGCCAGCAGTTCTCATAGCGGGATCGAGCAGTACTTC. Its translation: CASSSHSGIEQYF.

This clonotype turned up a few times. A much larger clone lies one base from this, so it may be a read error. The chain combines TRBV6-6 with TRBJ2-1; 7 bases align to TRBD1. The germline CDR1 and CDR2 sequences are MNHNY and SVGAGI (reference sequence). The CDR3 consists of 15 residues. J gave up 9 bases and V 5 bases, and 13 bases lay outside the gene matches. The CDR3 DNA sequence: TGTGCCAGCAGTGTGCAGGGGGAGTCGATCGGTGAGCAGTTCTTC. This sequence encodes CASSVQGESIGEQFF.

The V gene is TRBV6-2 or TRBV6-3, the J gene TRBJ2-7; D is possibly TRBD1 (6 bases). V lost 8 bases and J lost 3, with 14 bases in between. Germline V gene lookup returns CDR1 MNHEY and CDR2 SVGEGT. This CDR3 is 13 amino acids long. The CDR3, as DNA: TGTGCCAGCCATAAGACAGGCCACTACGAGCAGTACTTC. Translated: CASHKTGHYEQYF.

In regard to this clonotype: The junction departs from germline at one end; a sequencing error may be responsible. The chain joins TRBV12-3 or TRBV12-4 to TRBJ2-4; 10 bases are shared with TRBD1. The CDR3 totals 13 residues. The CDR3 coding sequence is TGTGCCAGCAGTCTGGACAGGGGGGTGCCCCAGCACTTC. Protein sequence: CASSLDRGVPQHF.

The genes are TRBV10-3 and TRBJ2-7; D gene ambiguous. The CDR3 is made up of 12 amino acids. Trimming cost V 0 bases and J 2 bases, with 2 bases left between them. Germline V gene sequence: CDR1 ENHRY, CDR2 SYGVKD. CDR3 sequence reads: CAISESPYEQYF. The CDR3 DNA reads TGTGCCATCAGTGAGTCCCCCTACGAGCAGTACTTC.

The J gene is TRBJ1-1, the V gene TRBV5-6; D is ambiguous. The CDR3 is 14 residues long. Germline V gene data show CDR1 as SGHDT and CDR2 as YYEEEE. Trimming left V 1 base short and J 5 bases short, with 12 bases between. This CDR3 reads CASSLFGDRTEAFF. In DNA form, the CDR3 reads TGTGCCAGCAGCTTGTTTGGGGATCGTACTGAAGCTTTCTTT.

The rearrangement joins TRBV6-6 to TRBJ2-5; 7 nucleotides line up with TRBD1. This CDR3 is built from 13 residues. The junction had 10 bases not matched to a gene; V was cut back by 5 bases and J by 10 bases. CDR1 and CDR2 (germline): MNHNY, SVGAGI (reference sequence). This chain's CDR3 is CASSTGVREGQYF. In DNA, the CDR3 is TGTGCCAGCAGTACAGGGGTGCGAGAGGGCCAGTACTTC.

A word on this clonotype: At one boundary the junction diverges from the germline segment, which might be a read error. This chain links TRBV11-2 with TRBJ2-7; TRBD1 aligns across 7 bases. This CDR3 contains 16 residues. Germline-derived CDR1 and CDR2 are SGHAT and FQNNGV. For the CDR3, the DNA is TGTGCCAGTAGCTTAGAGGGTCAGACAGGGCGGATCGAGCAGTACTTC. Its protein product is CASSLEGQTGRIEQYF. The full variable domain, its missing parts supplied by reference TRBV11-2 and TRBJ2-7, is EAGVAQSPRYKIIEKRQSVAFWCNPISGHATLYWYQQILGQGPKLLIQFQNNGVVDDSQLPKDRFSAERLKGVDSTLKIQPAKLEDSAVYLCASSLEGQTGRIEQYFGPGTRLTVT.

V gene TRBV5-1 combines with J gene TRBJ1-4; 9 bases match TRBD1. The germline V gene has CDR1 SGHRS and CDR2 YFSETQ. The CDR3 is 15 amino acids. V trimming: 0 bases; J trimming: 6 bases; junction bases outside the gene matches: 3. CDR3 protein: CASSLDWDRDEKLFF. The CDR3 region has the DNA TGCGCCAGCAGCTTGGATTGGGACAGGGATGAAAAACTGTTTTTT.

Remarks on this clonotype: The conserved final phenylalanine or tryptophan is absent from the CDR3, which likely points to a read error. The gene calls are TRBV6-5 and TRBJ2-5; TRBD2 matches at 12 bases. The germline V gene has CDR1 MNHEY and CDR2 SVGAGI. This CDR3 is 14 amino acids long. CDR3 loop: CACSVTSGRETQYS. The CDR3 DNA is TGTGCCTGCAGTGTGACTAGCGGGAGAGAGACCCAGTACTCC.